This T cell receptor beta chain was sequenced in a study of blood T cells in healthy people across ages. In its sample, this clonotype was seen a few times. V lost 1 base and J 1 base, leaving 10 bases between the germline ends. Germline loops: CDR1 MGHRA, CDR2 YSYEKL. This CDR3 region has 16 residues. Then a second PCR, running about 6 to 12 cycles, was carried out with a sample-barcoded 5' primer and a J-beta primer mix. TCRdb called the 5' RACE reads again in MiXCR, with one record for every CDR3 protein. The sample records 800,000 to 950,000 distinct CDR3 sequences, almost 30% being singletons. These data were also filed under a second study, of T cells of mothers and their children. From that second work: The study found slightly higher but non-significant overlap in related versus unrelated mother-child pairs.

This TCR came from a middle-aged woman in good health. Sequences were obtained from blood. The chain links TRBV4-1 to TRBJ2-2; no reliable D call. Here the CDR3 reads CASSQGRVLNTGELFF. The DNA for the CDR3 is TGCGCCAGCAGCCAAGGTCGCGTGCTGAACACCGGGGAGCTGTTTTTT.